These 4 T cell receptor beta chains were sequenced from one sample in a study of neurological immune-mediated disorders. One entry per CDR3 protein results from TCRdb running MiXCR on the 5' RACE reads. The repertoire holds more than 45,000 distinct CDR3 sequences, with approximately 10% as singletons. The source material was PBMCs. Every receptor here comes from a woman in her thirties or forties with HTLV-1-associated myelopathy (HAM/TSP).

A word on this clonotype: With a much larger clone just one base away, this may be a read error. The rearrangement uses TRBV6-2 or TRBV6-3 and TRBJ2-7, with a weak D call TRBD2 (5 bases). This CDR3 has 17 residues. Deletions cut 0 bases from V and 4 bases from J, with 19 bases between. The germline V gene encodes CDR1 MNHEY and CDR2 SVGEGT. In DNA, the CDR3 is TGTGCCAGCAGTTACTCAACCGGGATGGTCCGGAGGTACGAGCAGTACTTC. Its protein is CASSYSTGMVRRYEQYF.

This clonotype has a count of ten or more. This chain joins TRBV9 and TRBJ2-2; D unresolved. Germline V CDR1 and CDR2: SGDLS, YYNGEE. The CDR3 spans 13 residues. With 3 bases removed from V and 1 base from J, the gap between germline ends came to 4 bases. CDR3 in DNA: TGTGCCAGCAGCGGTATGAACACCGGGGAGCTGTTTTTT. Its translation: CASSGMNTGELFF. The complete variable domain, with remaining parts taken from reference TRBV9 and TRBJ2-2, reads DSGVTQTPKHLITATGQRVTLRCSPRSGDLSVYWYQQSLDQGLQFLIQYYNGEERAKGNILERFSAQQFPDLHSELNLSSLELGDSALYFCASSGMNTGELFFGEGSRLTVL.

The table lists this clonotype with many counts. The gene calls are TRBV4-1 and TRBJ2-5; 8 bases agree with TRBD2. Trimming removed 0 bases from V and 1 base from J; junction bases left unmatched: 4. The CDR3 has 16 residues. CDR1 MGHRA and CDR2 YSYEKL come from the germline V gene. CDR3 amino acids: CASSQDGAGGQETQYF. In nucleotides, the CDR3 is TGCGCCAGCAGCCAAGACGGGGCGGGGGGCCAAGAGACCCAGTACTTC.

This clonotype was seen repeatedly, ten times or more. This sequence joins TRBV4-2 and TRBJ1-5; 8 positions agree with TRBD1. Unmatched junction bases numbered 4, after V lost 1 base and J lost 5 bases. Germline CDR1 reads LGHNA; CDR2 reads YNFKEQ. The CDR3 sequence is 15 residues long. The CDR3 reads CASSQATGDYQPQHF. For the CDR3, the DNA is TGTGCCAGCAGCCAAGCGACAGGGGACTATCAGCCCCAGCATTTT.